Below, 26 T cell receptor beta chains from the same sample are listed, as sequenced in a study of blood T cell repertoires in COVID-19. Clones were sequenced by immunoSEQ multiplex PCR, and TCRdb holds only the in-frame ones, with some missing. The top ten clones hold 13% to 15% of a sample with about 160,000 clones, 84% of them seen once. Input material: peripheral blood. These receptors all come from a man aged 18 to 29 with active or convalescent COVID-19.

The V call is TRBV28, the J call TRBJ1-2, with 8 bases fitting TRBD1. Trimming cost V 3 bases and J 2 bases; bases outside gene matches: 8. The germline gives CDR1 MDHEN, CDR2 SYDVKM. The CDR3 totals 16 residues. Written as DNA, the CDR3 is TGTGCCAGCAGTTTGGGGGCAGGGGGCGTAAACTATGGCTACACCTTC. The encoded protein is CASSLGAGGVNYGYTF.

V is TRBV6-5 and J is TRBJ1-1; no clear D. Germline lookup yields CDR1 MNHEY and CDR2 SVGAGI. The ends were cut back, 6 bases at V and 7 bases at J, with 21 bases in the middle. There are 15 residues in the CDR3. CDR3 DNA sequence: TGTGCCAGCAGGACCTCGGGGATGAGTAGAATTGAAGCTTTCTTT. This gives the protein CASRTSGMSRIEAFF.

This chain joins TRBV19 and TRBJ1-5; 11 bases align to TRBD1. V lost 5 bases to trimming and J lost 2 bases; unmatched junction nucleotides: 5. The germline CDR1 and CDR2 sequences are LNHDA and SQIVND (reference sequence). The CDR3 spans 16 residues. As DNA, the CDR3 is TGTGCCAGTAGTTCGCGGACAGGGGGCCGCAATCAGCCCCAGCATTTT. It encodes CASSSRTGGRNQPQHF.

V gene TRBV4-3 combines with J gene TRBJ2-1; 8 bases are shared with TRBD1. CDR1 LGHNA and CDR2 YSLEER come from the germline V gene. Trimming removed 1 base from V and 5 bases from J; junction bases left unmatched: 4. The CDR3 is 15 residues long. In nucleotides, the CDR3 is TGCGCCAGCAGCCAAGGGACAGGGAATAACAATGAGCAGTTCTTC. It yields the protein CASSQGTGNNNEQFF.

The chain carries TRBV19 and TRBJ1-1, with D unclear. V shed 7 bases and J shed 10 bases, with 19 bases lying between them. Per the germline V gene, CDR1 is LNHDA and CDR2 is SQIVND (reference sequence). This CDR3 spans 13 amino acids. CDR3 loop: CASTPRENGLAFF. The CDR3 region has the DNA TGTGCCAGTACCCCCCGGGAAAATGGATTAGCTTTCTTT.

V usage is TRBV12-5 and J usage is TRBJ1-2; D ambiguous. The CDR3 runs to 15 residues. Germline assignment: CDR1 LGHNT and CDR2 FRNRAP. V lost 0 bases and J lost 4, with 12 bases in between. CDR3 protein: CASGLVGGPGYGYTF. Written as DNA, the CDR3 is TGTGCTAGTGGTTTGGTGGGCGGGCCAGGCTATGGCTACACCTTC.

The J gene is TRBJ2-7, the V gene TRBV3-1 (or the pseudogene TRBV3-2); D might be TRBD2 (6 bases). CDR1 is LGHDT and CDR2 is YNNKEL in the germline V gene (reference sequence). The ends were cut back, 5 bases at V and 0 bases at J, with 14 bases in the middle. The CDR3 is made up of 15 amino acids. CDR3 protein: CASSGHPGVSYEQYF. The CDR3 region has the DNA TGTGCCAGCAGCGGCCATCCGGGGGTCTCCTACGAGCAGTACTTC.

The rearrangement joins TRBV19 to TRBJ1-2; no clear D gene. The CDR3 spans 16 residues. Germline CDR1 LNHDA, CDR2 SQIVND (reference sequence). Trimming cost V 3 bases and J 9 bases, with 23 bases left between them. CDR3 sequence (DNA): TGTGCCAGTAGTATTTCCGGGGTTCAGTTTGTAGGGAGCTACACCTTC. Residues: CASSISGVQFVGSYTF.

This clone came up once. The chain carries TRBV4-1 and TRBJ2-7; TRBD2 is a possible D gene (6 bases). The CDR3 is made up of 16 amino acids. Trimming left V 4 bases short and J 0 bases short, with 16 bases between. Germline CDR1 is MGHRA and CDR2 is YSYEKL. CDR3 sequence reads: CASSLNPGVSSYEQYF. The CDR3 DNA reads as TGCGCCAGCAGCCTCAATCCGGGGGTAAGCTCCTACGAGCAGTACTTC.

J is TRBJ2-7 and V is TRBV28; a possible D gene is TRBD2 (5 bases). Germline assignment: CDR1 MDHEN and CDR2 SYDVKM. The CDR3 totals 15 residues. Trimming took off 4 bases at V and 0 bases at J, with 13 bases between the two ends. CDR3 region: CASSSLKEASYEQYF. DNA for the CDR3: TGTGCCAGCAGTTCCCTTAAGGAGGCCTCCTACGAGCAGTACTTC.

The table lists this clone with a few counts. The J gene is TRBJ2-7, the V gene TRBV18, with TRBD1 matching over 7 bases. CDR1 and CDR2 (germline): KGHSH, LQKENI. This CDR3 spans 13 amino acids. Trimming removed 0 bases from V and 7 bases from J; junction bases left unmatched: 3. The CDR3 nucleotides read TGTGCCAGCTCACCACCGACGGACAGGGAGCAGTACTTC. Residues: CASSPPTDREQYF.

The V and J genes are TRBV15 and TRBJ2-1; 8 bases are shared with TRBD2. CDR1 and CDR2 from the germline V gene are LNHNV and YYDKDF (reference sequence). CDR3 size: 14 residues. Trimming removed 3 bases from V and 3 bases from J; junction bases left unmatched: 1. CDR3 region: CATSSREGYNEQFF. For the CDR3, the DNA is TGTGCCACCAGCAGCCGGGAGGGCTACAATGAGCAGTTCTTC. The variable domain in full, completed from reference TRBV15 and TRBJ2-1, reads DAMVIQNPRYQVTQFGKPVTLSCSQTLNHNVMYWYQQKSSQAPKLLFHYYDKDFNNEADTPDNFQSRRPNTSFCFLDIRSPGLGDTAMYLCATSSREGYNEQFFGPGTRLTVL.

This clone has just a few counts. The chain is built from TRBV2 and TRBJ2-5; a weak D match, TRBD1 (6 bases). This CDR3 region has 15 residues. Looked up from germline, CDR1 is SNHLY and CDR2 is FYNNEI. Trimming left V 6 bases short and J 2 bases short, with 16 bases between. The CDR3 nucleotides read TGTGCCAGCAGGTCCCCAGGGGACGGACAAGAGACCCAGTACTTC. Protein sequence: CASRSPGDGQETQYF.

The V gene is TRBV7-2, the J gene TRBJ1-5, with D possibly being TRBD1 (5 bases). Trimming pared 1 base from V and 8 bases from J, leaving 12 bases between. CDR3 length: 14 residues. Germline V gene sequence: CDR1 SGHTA, CDR2 FQGNSA. This CDR3 reads CASSLGGGEKPQHF. The CDR3 DNA reads as TGTGCCAGCAGCTTAGGGGGAGGGGAGAAGCCCCAGCATTTT.

The V gene is TRBV6-5, the J gene TRBJ2-7; 7 nucleotides match TRBD1. Trimming took 11 bases from V and 2 from J; bases not matched to a gene: 6. CDR1 and CDR2 from the germline V gene are MNHEY and SVGAGI. The CDR3 has 12 amino acids. As DNA, the CDR3 is TGTGCCGTACAGGGGATCCCCTACGAGCAGTACTTC. Residues: CAVQGIPYEQYF.

V usage is TRBV18 and J usage is TRBJ2-7, with D perhaps TRBD2 (6 bases). Trimming stripped 6 bases from V and 5 bases from J, with 20 bases between. Germline assignment: CDR1 KGHSH and CDR2 LQKENI. CDR3 length equals 15 residues. The CDR3 is CASSLTQATGDEQYF. The CDR3 coding sequence is TGTGCCAGCTCGCTAACACAGGCCACGGGGGACGAGCAGTACTTC.

This clone was recorded once. This chain joins TRBV7-9 and TRBJ2-5; 11 bases line up with TRBD2. Germline V gene sequence: CDR1 SEHNR, CDR2 FQNEAQ (reference sequence). The CDR3 loop spans 16 amino acids. Trimming cost V 5 bases and J 7 bases; bases outside gene matches: 12. DNA for the CDR3: TGTGCCAGCAGCCTATCGACTAGCGGGATCGGGGGGACCCAGTACTTC. Its translation: CASSLSTSGIGGTQYF. Full variable domain (missing parts from reference TRBV7-9 and TRBJ2-5): DTGVSQNPRHKITKRGQNVTFRCDPISEHNRLYWYRQTLGQGPEFLTYFQNEAQLEKSRLLSDRFSAERPKGSFSTLEIQRTEQGDSAMYLCASSLSTSGIGGTQYFGPGTRLLVL.

Notes on this clone: Being one base from a much bigger clone, this may be a read error. Other DNA sequences from this sample encode an identical CDR3 as well. The chain employs TRBV5-1 and TRBJ2-2; 10 bases are shared with TRBD1. The V gene end was trimmed by 5 bases and the J gene end by 5 bases; junction bases not matched to a gene: 6. The CDR3 contains 15 residues. The V gene's germline CDR1 is SGHRS and CDR2 YFSETQ. The chain's CDR3 is CASSSGTGVTGELFF. CDR3 coding DNA: TGCGCCAGCAGTTCCGGGACAGGGGTGACCGGGGAGCTGTTTTTT. Filled out from reference TRBV5-1 and TRBJ2-2, the complete variable domain reads KAGVTQTPRYLIKTRGQQVTLSCSPISGHRSVSWYQQTPGQGLQFLFEYFSETQRNKGNFPGRFSGRQFSNSRSEMNVSTLELGDSALYLCASSSGTGVTGELFFGEGSRLTVL.

The chain recombines TRBV18 with TRBJ2-2; TRBD2 matches 8 bases. The CDR3 covers 18 residues. The germline gives CDR1 KGHSH, CDR2 LQKENI. V shed 5 bases, J shed 0 bases, and the junction held 11 bases outside the gene matches. The CDR3 reads CASSKIQRGFSNTGELFF. The CDR3 coding sequence is TGTGCCAGCTCAAAGATCCAGCGGGGGTTTTCGAACACCGGGGAGCTGTTTTTT.

The rearrangement joins TRBV19 to TRBJ2-4; 8 bases match TRBD1. This CDR3 is 15 amino acids long. Germline trimming cut 5 bases from V and 0 bases from J; bases unmatched to any gene: 3. Germline lookup yields CDR1 LNHDA and CDR2 SQIVND (reference sequence). The CDR3 spells CASSQGAQAKNIQYF. CDR3 bases: TGTGCCAGTAGTCAGGGGGCGCAAGCCAAAAACATTCAGTACTTC.

J is TRBJ1-5 and V is TRBV19, with D unresolved. V lost 7 bases to trimming and J lost 1 base, with 14 bases between them. Germline V gene lookup returns CDR1 LNHDA and CDR2 SQIVND (reference sequence). CDR3 length: 15 residues. This CDR3 is CASMDYSPSNQPQHF. DNA of the CDR3: TGTGCCAGTATGGATTACAGCCCGAGCAATCAGCCCCAGCATTTT.

J is TRBJ1-2 and V is TRBV27; D is possibly TRBD1 (6 bases). The CDR3 loop spans 15 amino acids. V was cut by 0 bases and J by 5 bases, with 13 bases left in between. Germline V gene sequence: CDR1 MNHEY, CDR2 SMNVEV (reference sequence). The chain's CDR3 is CASSLSSDRIYGYTF. In DNA, the CDR3 is TGTGCCAGCAGTTTATCATCGGACAGAATATATGGCTACACCTTC.

V is TRBV4-1 and J is TRBJ2-1; D may be TRBD2 (7 bases). The V gene lost 4 bases and the J gene lost 7 bases, with 17 bases spanning the gap. CDR1 MGHRA and CDR2 YSYEKL come from the germline V gene. The CDR3 is made up of 15 amino acids. The CDR3 nucleotides are TGCGCCAGCAGCCTCGACCCGGGGGGCCCAAATGAGCAGTTCTTC. Protein: CASSLDPGGPNEQFF.

The chain uses TRBV6-6 and TRBJ1-4; 9 positions match TRBD1. The ends lost 0 bases at V and 6 bases at J; junction bases unmatched: 2. The CDR3 is 15 amino acids. Germline V gives CDR1 MNHNY, CDR2 SVGAGI (reference sequence). CDR3 loop: CASSYSGQGDEKLFF. As DNA, the CDR3 is TGTGCCAGCAGTTACTCGGGACAGGGAGATGAAAAACTGTTTTTT.

This clone was detected a few times. V and J are TRBV7-3 and TRBJ1-1; D ambiguous. Trimming took off 2 bases at V and 1 base at J, with 5 bases between the two ends. Looked up from germline, CDR1 is SGHTA and CDR2 is FQGTGA. This CDR3 has 13 residues. The CDR3 DNA is TGTGCCAGCAGCTTATCAGAGAACACTGAAGCTTTCTTT. This gives the protein CASSLSENTEAFF.

The gene calls are TRBV25-1 and TRBJ2-2; D is perhaps TRBD1 (6 bases). The germline V and J ends were trimmed by 1 base and 3 bases, with 12 bases remaining between them. This CDR3 region has 16 residues. Germline V gives CDR1 MGHDK, CDR2 SYGVNS. CDR3 in DNA: TGTGCCAGCAGTGAATTGGACAGTTTGGACACCGGGGAGCTGTTTTTT. It yields the protein CASSELDSLDTGELFF.